Below, 29 T cell receptor beta chains from the same sample are listed, as sequenced in a study of patients and donors after allogeneic stem cell transplantation. Via MiXCR, TCRdb re-called the RT-PCR reads, giving one row per CDR3 protein. The table lists 920,000 or so distinct CDR3 sequences, roughly 18% of them singletons, with 5.5% to 6.5% in the top ten. Sequenced input: blood, either unsorted or a sorted T cell fraction (not recorded which). These receptors originate from a human donor who was either an allogeneic HSCT recipient or a stem cell or donor lymphocyte infusion donor (not recorded which). It is not recorded whose cells these are; they may come from a transplant donor.

The chain joins TRBV7-8 to TRBJ2-3, with D perhaps TRBD2 (5 bases). This CDR3 is 15 amino acids long. The germline gives CDR1 SGHVS, CDR2 FQNEAQ. The ends were cut back, 1 base at V and 3 bases at J, with 11 bases in the middle. CDR3: CASSLEHGVTDTQYF. The CDR3 DNA reads TGTGCCAGCAGCTTAGAGCACGGGGTAACAGATACGCAGTATTTT. Full variable domain (rest looked up from reference TRBV7-8 and TRBJ2-3): GAGVSQSPRYKVAKRGQDVALRCDPISGHVSLFWYQQALGQGPEFLTYFQNEAQLDKSGLPSDRFFAERPEGSVSTLKIQRTQQEDSAVYLCASSLEHGVTDTQYFGPGTRLTVL.

The chain carries TRBV10-3 and TRBJ2-1, with TRBD2 as a possible D gene (6 bases). The CDR3 extends over 17 amino acids. The germline CDR1 and CDR2 sequences are ENHRY and SYGVKD. With 0 bases removed from V and 1 base from J, the gap between germline ends came to 13 bases. This CDR3 reads CAISESGGGKSYNEQFF. CDR3 nucleotide sequence: TGTGCCATCAGTGAGTCAGGAGGCGGGAAATCCTACAATGAGCAGTTCTTC.

This clonotype appeared a few times. The chain joins TRBV11-2 to TRBJ2-1; D might be TRBD2 (5 bases). The CDR3 contains 19 residues. The V end was cut by 1 base, the J end by 4 bases, with 23 bases between. The germline CDR1 and CDR2 sequences are SGHAT and FQNNGV. Here the CDR3 reads CASSLVWSSRLARYNEQFF. CDR3 in DNA: TGTGCCAGCAGCTTAGTGTGGTCCTCCCGGCTAGCTCGGTACAATGAGCAGTTCTTC.

This clonotype was detected only a few times. The chain combines TRBV24-1 with TRBJ2-1; a weak D match, TRBD2 (5 bases). Trimming removed 5 bases at V and 0 bases at J, with 19 bases between. The germline V gene has CDR1 KGHDR and CDR2 SFDVKD. This CDR3 contains 18 residues. As DNA, the CDR3 is TGTGCCACCAGTGTAATCGGAGGCACCACTAGCTCCTACAATGAGCAGTTCTTC. Translating gives CATSVIGGTTSSYNEQFF.

CDR3 nucleotide sequence: TGTGCCAGCAGCCAGGGGGTGGCCCAAAACTATGGCTACACCTTC. It yields the protein CASSQGVAQNYGYTF. The rearrangement joins TRBV25-1 to TRBJ1-2; TRBD1 matches at 7 bases. V was pared by 6 bases and J by 2 bases, with 9 bases of the junction left unmatched. Germline CDR1 MGHDK, CDR2 SYGVNS. The length of the CDR3 is 15 residues.

This clonotype was counted between two and nine times. The DNA for the CDR3 is TGCAGTGCCACGGGAGGGAGCTCCTACAATGAGCAGTTCTTC. Residues: CSATGGSSYNEQFF. The chain uses TRBV20-1 and TRBJ2-1, with TRBD2 matching over 8 bases. CDR1 is DFQATT, CDR2 SNEGSKA, per germline (reference sequence). Germline trimming cut 6 bases from V and 0 bases from J; bases unmatched to any gene: 4. The CDR3 runs to 14 residues.

As to this clonotype: A single base is all that separates this from a far larger clone, so a read error is likely. This chain uses TRBV7-9 with TRBJ1-5; TRBD1 is a possible D gene (6 bases). From germline, CDR1 is SEHNR and CDR2 FQNEAQ (reference sequence). This CDR3 contains 14 residues. V lost 2 bases and J 3 bases, leaving 8 bases between the germline ends. CDR3 sequence reads: CASSLQGNNQPQHF. CDR3 nucleotide sequence: TGTGCCAGCAGCTTACAGGGGAACAATCAGCCCCAGCATTTT.

V gene TRBV11-2 combines with J gene TRBJ2-3; D is ambiguous. Looked up from germline, CDR1 is SGHAT and CDR2 is FQNNGV. The CDR3 sequence is 14 residues long. Trimming pared 7 bases from V and 2 bases from J, leaving 13 bases between. The CDR3 DNA is TGTGCCAGCAACCTTGGGGTAGTCACAGATACGCAGTATTTT. It specifies CASNLGVVTDTQYF.

This chain connects TRBV2 to TRBJ1-4; weak D call: TRBD1 (6 bases). The germline CDR1 and CDR2 sequences are SNHLY and FYNNEI. V was shortened by 8 bases and J by 4 bases, with 17 bases between the two germline ends. The CDR3 runs 15 residues. CDR3 residues: CASFLQGRYNEKLFF. The CDR3, as DNA: TGTGCCAGCTTCCTTCAGGGGCGTTATAATGAAAAACTGTTTTTT.

This clonotype was recorded many times. The chain uses TRBV20-1 and TRBJ2-3; no definite D call. Per germline, CDR1 DFQATT and CDR2 SNEGSKA (reference sequence). V was pared by 1 base and J by 1 base, with 3 bases between. CDR3 length: 12 residues. CDR3 region: CSARVGTDTQYF. In nucleotides, the CDR3 is TGCAGTGCTAGAGTTGGCACAGATACGCAGTATTTT.

The V call is TRBV3-1, the J call TRBJ2-7, with D unclear. CDR3 length: 16 residues. Trimming removed 8 bases at V and 1 base at J, with 21 bases between. Looked up from germline, CDR1 is LGHDT and CDR2 is YNNKEL (reference sequence). The CDR3 loop reads CASGIMRGAKSYEQYF. The CDR3 nucleotides read TGTGCCAGCGGAATCATGCGCGGAGCAAAATCCTACGAGCAGTACTTC.

This clonotype was seen a handful of times. The gene calls are TRBV7-2 and TRBJ2-1; no firm D call. The germline V gene has CDR1 SGHTA and CDR2 FQGNSA. This CDR3 has 13 amino acids. Trimming shortened V by 4 bases and J by 9 bases, and 13 bases separated the two germline ends. CDR3 sequence (DNA): TGTGCCAGCAGCTGGAACCTGATCGCTGAGCAGTTCTTC. Amino acid sequence: CASSWNLIAEQFF.

In nucleotides, the CDR3 is TGTGCCACCAGTGAAGGGACGCGGGGAGCTTTCTTT. This translates into CATSEGTRGAFF. The V gene is TRBV24-1, the J gene TRBJ1-1; D might be TRBD1 (5 bases). Per the germline V gene, CDR1 is KGHDR and CDR2 is SFDVKD. Trimming pared 4 bases from V and 10 bases from J, leaving 12 bases between. The CDR3 consists of 12 residues.

This clonotype came up a few times. The chain employs TRBV12-3 or TRBV12-4 and TRBJ1-4, with TRBD1 as a possible D gene (5 bases). This CDR3 has 14 residues. V lost 6 bases, J lost 2 bases, and 10 bases lay in between. CDR3 sequence reads: CASSLRDTNEKLFF. In DNA, the CDR3 is TGTGCCAGCAGCCTCCGGGACACTAATGAAAAACTGTTTTTT.

A few counts support this clonotype. The V and J genes are TRBV7-2 and TRBJ1-1; D possibly corresponds to TRBD1 (6 bases). Germline loops: CDR1 SGHTA, CDR2 FQGNSA. Between the trimmed V and J ends, which lost 7 bases and 2 bases, there was a span of 20 bases. The CDR3 runs to 16 residues. Here the CDR3 DNA reads TGTGCCAGCACTCTCGGCGGGGGCGCGGGAAACACTGAAGCTTTCTTT. Translating gives CASTLGGGAGNTEAFF. The full variable domain, completed using reference TRBV7-2 and TRBJ1-1, is GAGVSQSPSNKVTEKGKDVELRCDPISGHTALYWYRQSLGQGLEFLIYFQGNSAPDKSGLPSDRFSAERTGGSVSTLTIQRTQQEDSAVYLCASTLGGGAGNTEAFFGQGTRLTVV.

This clonotype was seen a few times. V is TRBV6-5 and J is TRBJ2-3; D is unclear. The ends were cut back, 3 bases at V and 2 bases at J, with 9 bases in the middle. This CDR3 has 14 amino acids. The germline V gene encodes CDR1 MNHEY and CDR2 SVGAGI. CDR3 sequence reads: CASSYSLHTDTQYF. In DNA form, the CDR3 reads TGTGCCAGCAGTTATTCACTACACACAGATACGCAGTATTTT.

This clonotype has a handful of counts. This chain connects TRBV12-3 or TRBV12-4 to TRBJ1-2, with TRBD1 as a possible D gene (5 bases). This CDR3 spans 14 amino acids. Trimming shortened V by 3 bases and J by 3 bases, and 11 bases separated the two germline ends. The CDR3 coding sequence is TGTGCCAGCAGTTTTCGGCAGGGCCACTATGGCTACACCTTC. This codes for CASSFRQGHYGYTF.

This clonotype appeared a few times. V usage is TRBV20-1 and J usage is TRBJ2-1, with 7 bases that match TRBD1. CDR3 length: 15 amino acids. The V gene end was trimmed by 5 bases and the J gene end by 3 bases; junction bases not matched to a gene: 10. Germline assignment: CDR1 DFQATT and CDR2 SNEGSKA (reference sequence). DNA of the CDR3: TGCAGTGCTGTTGACAGGGTCTTTTTCTACAATGAGCAGTTCTTC. It codes for CSAVDRVFFYNEQFF.

The chain uses TRBV12-3 or TRBV12-4 and TRBJ1-4; no firm D call. This CDR3 has 14 amino acids. V gave up 6 bases and J gave up 4 bases, with 12 bases separating them. The CDR3 nucleotides read TGTGCCAGCAGCCCTAGACCGAGTAATGAAAAACTGTTTTTT. It yields the protein CASSPRPSNEKLFF.

The chain uses TRBV2 and TRBJ2-5; TRBD1 aligns across 11 bases. V was clipped by 5 bases and J by 7 bases; unmatched bases: 12. CDR3 length equals 16 residues. CDR1 SNHLY and CDR2 FYNNEI come from the germline V gene. The CDR3 DNA is TGTGCCAGCAGTACCTTCCGGACAGGGGGCGTAGGGACCCAGTACTTC. Translating it yields CASSTFRTGGVGTQYF.

This clonotype has a handful of counts. The chain carries TRBV19 and TRBJ1-1; D gene ambiguous. Germline V gene sequence: CDR1 LNHDA, CDR2 SQIVND (reference sequence). V dropped 6 bases and J dropped 5 bases, with 10 bases sitting between them. The CDR3 covers 12 residues. CDR3 residues: CASRFSGTEAFF. The CDR3 DNA reads as TGTGCCAGTAGATTTAGTGGGACTGAAGCTTTCTTT.

This clonotype was seen only a few times. The chain uses TRBV11-2 and TRBJ2-1; the match to TRBD2 covers 15 bases. The V and J ends lost 4 bases and 8 bases, in that order; junction bases with no gene match: 6. Per the germline V gene, CDR1 is SGHAT and CDR2 is FQNNGV. CDR3 length: 16 amino acids. This chain's CDR3 is CASSSGGTSGGHEQFF. The CDR3 DNA sequence: TGTGCCAGCAGCTCTGGGGGGACTAGCGGGGGGCATGAGCAGTTCTTC.

The CDR3 sequence: CASGAGTANSPLHF. The CDR3, as DNA: TGTGCCAGCGGAGCCGGGACGGCAAATTCACCCCTCCACTTT. The chain is built from TRBV12-3 or TRBV12-4 and TRBJ1-6; a possible D gene is TRBD1 (5 bases). V was shortened by 8 bases and J by 7 bases, with 15 bases between the two germline ends. The CDR3 contains 14 residues.

This clonotype was detected only once. The rearrangement uses TRBV11-2 and TRBJ2-2, with TRBD2 as a possible D gene (5 bases). From germline, CDR1 is SGHAT and CDR2 FQNNGV. This CDR3 contains 15 residues. Trimming cost V 4 bases and J 4 bases, with 13 bases left between them. For the CDR3, the DNA is TGTGCCAGCAGCTCCCGGACTCCGGCCACCGGGGAGCTGTTTTTT. Its protein is CASSSRTPATGELFF.

This chain connects TRBV20-1 to TRBJ2-1, with D unresolved. Trimming removed 5 bases at V and 9 bases at J, with 14 bases between. The CDR3 sequence is 12 residues long. Germline V gene sequence: CDR1 DFQATT, CDR2 SNEGSKA (reference sequence). The CDR3 sequence: CSAEILKSEQFF. In nucleotides, the CDR3 is TGCAGTGCTGAAATCTTAAAGTCTGAGCAGTTCTTC.

The chain joins TRBV3-1 to TRBJ2-3; 10 bases match TRBD2. The ends lost 5 bases at V and 11 bases at J; junction bases unmatched: 10. The CDR3 is 14 residues long. Germline values: CDR1 LGHDT, CDR2 YNNKEL (reference sequence). CDR3 loop: CASSSRTSGSKQYF. CDR3 coding DNA: TGTGCCAGCAGCTCGAGGACTAGCGGATCAAAGCAGTATTTT.

This clonotype was seen a handful of times. The CDR3 DNA sequence: TGTGCCAGCAGCCAAGGAGGTAAAGGGGGCGGAGAAAATGGCTACACCTTC. Translating gives CASSQGGKGGGENGYTF. The rearrangement joins TRBV4-2 to TRBJ1-2; 7 bases map to TRBD1. CDR1 is LGHNA, CDR2 YNFKEQ, per germline. The CDR3 runs to 17 residues. V was pared by 1 base and J by 6 bases, with 14 bases of the junction left unmatched.

As regards this clonotype: This may arise from a read error, as a much more abundant clone is one base away. The J gene is TRBJ1-6, the V gene TRBV12-3 or TRBV12-4; D is ambiguous. The CDR3 length is 13 residues. CDR3 DNA: TGTACCAGCAGTGTCGAAGGGAATTCACCCCTCCACTTT. Translated: CTSSVEGNSPLHF.

V and J are TRBV5-1 and TRBJ1-6; 7 bases agree with TRBD1. This CDR3 is built from 15 residues. The germline gives CDR1 SGHRS, CDR2 YFSETQ. J lost 5 bases, V lost 4 bases, and 6 bases had no gene match. The CDR3 DNA follows: TGCGCCAGCAGCACTGGACAGGCCGATAATTCACCCCTCCACTTT. Amino acids: CASSTGQADNSPLHF.